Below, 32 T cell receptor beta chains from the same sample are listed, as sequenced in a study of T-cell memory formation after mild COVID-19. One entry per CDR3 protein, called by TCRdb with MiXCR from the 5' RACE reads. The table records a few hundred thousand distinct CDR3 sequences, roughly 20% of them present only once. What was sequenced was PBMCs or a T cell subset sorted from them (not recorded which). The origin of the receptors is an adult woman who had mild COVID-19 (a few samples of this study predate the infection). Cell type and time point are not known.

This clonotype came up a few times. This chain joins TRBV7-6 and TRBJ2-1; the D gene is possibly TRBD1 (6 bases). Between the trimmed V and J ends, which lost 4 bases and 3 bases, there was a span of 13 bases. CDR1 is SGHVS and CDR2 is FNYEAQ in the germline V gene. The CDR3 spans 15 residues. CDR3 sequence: CASSSQGYYYNEQFF. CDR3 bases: TGTGCCAGCAGCTCACAGGGTTATTACTACAATGAGCAGTTCTTC.

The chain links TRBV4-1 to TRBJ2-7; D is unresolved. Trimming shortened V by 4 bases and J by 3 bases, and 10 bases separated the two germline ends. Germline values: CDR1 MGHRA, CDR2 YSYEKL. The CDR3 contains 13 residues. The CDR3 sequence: CASSPDGIYEQYF. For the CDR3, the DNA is TGCGCCAGCAGCCCGGACGGAATCTACGAGCAGTACTTC.

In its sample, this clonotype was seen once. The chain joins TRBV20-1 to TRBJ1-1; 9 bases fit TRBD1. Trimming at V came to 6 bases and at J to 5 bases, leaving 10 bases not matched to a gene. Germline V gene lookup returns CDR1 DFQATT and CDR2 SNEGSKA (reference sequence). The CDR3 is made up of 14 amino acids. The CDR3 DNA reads TGCAGTGCACCTCCGGGACAGGGAAGGACTGAAGCTTTCTTT. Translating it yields CSAPPGQGRTEAFF.

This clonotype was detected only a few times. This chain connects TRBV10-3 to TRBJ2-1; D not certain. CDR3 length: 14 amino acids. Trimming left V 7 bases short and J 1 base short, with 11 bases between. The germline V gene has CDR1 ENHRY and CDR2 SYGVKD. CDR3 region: CAITEASSYNEQFF. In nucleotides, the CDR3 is TGTGCCATCACAGAGGCGTCTTCCTACAATGAGCAGTTCTTC.

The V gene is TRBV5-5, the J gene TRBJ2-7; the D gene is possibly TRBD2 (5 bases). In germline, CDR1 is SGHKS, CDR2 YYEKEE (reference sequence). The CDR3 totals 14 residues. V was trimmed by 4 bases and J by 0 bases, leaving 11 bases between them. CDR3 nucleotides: TGTGCCAGCAGCCCTCGGGGTCCCTCCTACGAGCAGTACTTC. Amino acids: CASSPRGPSYEQYF.

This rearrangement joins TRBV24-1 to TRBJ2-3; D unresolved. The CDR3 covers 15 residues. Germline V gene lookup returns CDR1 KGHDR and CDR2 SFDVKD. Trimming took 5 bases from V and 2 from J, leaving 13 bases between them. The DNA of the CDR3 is TGTGCCACCAGTGCCAAGACTCCTTTCACAGATACGCAGTATTTT. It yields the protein CATSAKTPFTDTQYF.

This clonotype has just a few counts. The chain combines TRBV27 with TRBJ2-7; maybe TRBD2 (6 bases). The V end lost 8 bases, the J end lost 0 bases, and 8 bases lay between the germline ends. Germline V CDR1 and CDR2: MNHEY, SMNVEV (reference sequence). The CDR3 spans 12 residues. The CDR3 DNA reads TGTGCCAGCGGACTAAGCTCCTACGAGCAGTACTTC. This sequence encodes CASGLSSYEQYF.

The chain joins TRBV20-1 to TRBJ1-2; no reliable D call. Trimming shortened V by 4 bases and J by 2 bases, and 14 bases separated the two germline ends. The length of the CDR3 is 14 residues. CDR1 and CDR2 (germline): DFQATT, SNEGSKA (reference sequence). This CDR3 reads CSATKLPQNYGYTF. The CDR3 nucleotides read TGCAGTGCTACAAAACTACCGCAGAACTATGGCTACACCTTC.

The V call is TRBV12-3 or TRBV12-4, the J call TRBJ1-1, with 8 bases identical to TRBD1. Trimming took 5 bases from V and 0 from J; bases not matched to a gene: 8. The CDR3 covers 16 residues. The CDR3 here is CASSNSPDRVNTEAFF. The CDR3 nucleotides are TGTGCCAGCAGTAACTCCCCGGACAGGGTGAACACTGAAGCTTTCTTT.

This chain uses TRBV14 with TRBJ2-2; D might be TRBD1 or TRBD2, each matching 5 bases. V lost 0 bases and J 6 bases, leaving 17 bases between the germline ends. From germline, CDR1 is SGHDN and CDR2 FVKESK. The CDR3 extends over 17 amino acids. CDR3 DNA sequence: TGTGCCAGCAGCCAAGAGGGGACCGGGTTGACACCCGGGGAGCTGTTTTTT. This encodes CASSQEGTGLTPGELFF.

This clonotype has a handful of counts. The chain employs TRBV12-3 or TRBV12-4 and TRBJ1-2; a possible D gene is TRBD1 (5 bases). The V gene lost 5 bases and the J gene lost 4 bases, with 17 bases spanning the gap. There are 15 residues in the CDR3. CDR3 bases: TGTGCCAGCAGTCCAGACACAGGACGCGGCTATGGCTACACCTTC. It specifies CASSPDTGRGYGYTF.

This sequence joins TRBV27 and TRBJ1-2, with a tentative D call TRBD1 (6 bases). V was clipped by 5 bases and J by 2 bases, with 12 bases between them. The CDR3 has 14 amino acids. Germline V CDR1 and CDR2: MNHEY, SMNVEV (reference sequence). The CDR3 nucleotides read TGTGCCAGCAGTCCTCTTGGGGGCAACTATGGCTACACCTTC. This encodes CASSPLGGNYGYTF.

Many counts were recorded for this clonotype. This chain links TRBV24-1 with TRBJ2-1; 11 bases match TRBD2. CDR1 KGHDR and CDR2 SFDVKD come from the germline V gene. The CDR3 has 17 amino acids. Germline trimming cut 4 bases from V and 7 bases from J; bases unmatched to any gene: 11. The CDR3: CATSETGTSGGGNEQFF. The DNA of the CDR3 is TGTGCCACCAGTGAGACCGGGACTAGCGGAGGGGGGAATGAGCAGTTCTTC.

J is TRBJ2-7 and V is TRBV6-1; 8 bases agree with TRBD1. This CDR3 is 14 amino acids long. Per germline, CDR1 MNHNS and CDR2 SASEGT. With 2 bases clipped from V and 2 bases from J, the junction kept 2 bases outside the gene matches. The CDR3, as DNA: TGTGCCAGCAGTGAATGGGGACAGGCCTACGAGCAGTACTTC. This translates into CASSEWGQAYEQYF.

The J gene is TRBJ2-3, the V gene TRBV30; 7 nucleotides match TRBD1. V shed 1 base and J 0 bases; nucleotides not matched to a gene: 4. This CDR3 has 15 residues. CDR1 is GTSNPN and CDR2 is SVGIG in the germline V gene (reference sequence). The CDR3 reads CAWSGTGASTDTQYF. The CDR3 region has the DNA TGTGCCTGGAGTGGAACAGGGGCTAGCACAGATACGCAGTATTTT. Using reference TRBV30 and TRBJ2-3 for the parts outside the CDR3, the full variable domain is SQTIHQWPATLVQPVGSPLSLECTVEGTSNPNLYWYRQAAGRGLQLLFYSVGIGQISSEVPQNLSASRPQDRQFILSSKKLLLSDSGFYLCAWSGTGASTDTQYFGPGTRLTVL.

CDR3 residues: CASSPRPSGRTDTQYF. Here the CDR3 DNA reads TGCGCCAGCAGCCCTCGCCCTAGCGGGAGGACAGATACGCAGTATTTT. J is TRBJ2-3 and V is TRBV4-3; TRBD2 agrees at 11 bases. Germline V gene sequence: CDR1 LGHNA, CDR2 YSLEER. The CDR3 runs 16 residues. With 4 bases clipped from V and 3 bases from J, the junction kept 6 bases outside the gene matches.

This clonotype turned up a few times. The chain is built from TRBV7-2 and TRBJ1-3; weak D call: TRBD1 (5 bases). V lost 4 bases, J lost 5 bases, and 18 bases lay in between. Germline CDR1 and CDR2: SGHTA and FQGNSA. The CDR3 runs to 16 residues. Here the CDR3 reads CASSSLGPGRRNTIYF. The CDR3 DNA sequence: TGTGCCAGCAGCTCCCTGGGGCCCGGACGTAGAAACACCATATATTTT.

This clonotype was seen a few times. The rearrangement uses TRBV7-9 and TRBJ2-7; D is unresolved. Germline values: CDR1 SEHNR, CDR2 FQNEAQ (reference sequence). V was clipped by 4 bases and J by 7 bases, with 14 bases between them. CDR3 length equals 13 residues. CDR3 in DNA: TGTGCCAGCAGCTCCAGTATTCCAAGGGAGCAGTACTTC. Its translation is CASSSSIPREQYF.

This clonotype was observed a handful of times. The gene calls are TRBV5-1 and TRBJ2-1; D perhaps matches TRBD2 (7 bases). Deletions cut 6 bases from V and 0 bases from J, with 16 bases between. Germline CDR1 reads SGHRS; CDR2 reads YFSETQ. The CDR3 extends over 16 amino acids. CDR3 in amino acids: CASTRRGGSSYNEQFF. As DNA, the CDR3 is TGCGCCAGCACACGTAGGGGGGGTAGCTCCTACAATGAGCAGTTCTTC.

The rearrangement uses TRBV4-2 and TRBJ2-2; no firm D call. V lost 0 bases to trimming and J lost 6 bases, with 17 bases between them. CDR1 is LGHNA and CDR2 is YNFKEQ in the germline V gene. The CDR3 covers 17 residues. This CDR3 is CASSQDPGQQRPGELFF. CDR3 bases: TGTGCCAGCAGCCAAGATCCTGGGCAGCAAAGGCCCGGGGAGCTGTTTTTT.

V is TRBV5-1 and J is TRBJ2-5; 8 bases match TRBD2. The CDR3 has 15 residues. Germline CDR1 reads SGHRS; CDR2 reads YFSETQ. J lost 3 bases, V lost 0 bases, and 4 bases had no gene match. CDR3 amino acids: CASSLAAGREETQYF. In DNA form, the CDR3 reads TGCGCCAGCAGCTTGGCGGCCGGGAGGGAAGAGACCCAGTACTTC.

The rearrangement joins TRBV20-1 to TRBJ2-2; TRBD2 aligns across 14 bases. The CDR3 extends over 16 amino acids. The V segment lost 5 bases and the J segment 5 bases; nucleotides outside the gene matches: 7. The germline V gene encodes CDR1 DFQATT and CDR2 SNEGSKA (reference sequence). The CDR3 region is CSAAVGTSGGTGELFF. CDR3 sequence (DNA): TGCAGTGCTGCGGTGGGGACTAGCGGGGGAACCGGGGAGCTGTTTTTT.

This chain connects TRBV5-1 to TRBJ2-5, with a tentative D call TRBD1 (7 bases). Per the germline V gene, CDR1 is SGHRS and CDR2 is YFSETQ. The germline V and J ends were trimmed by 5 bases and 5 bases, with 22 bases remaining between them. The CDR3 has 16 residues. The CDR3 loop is CASSWGGGGEAETQYF. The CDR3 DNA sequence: TGCGCCAGCAGTTGGGGTGGAGGGGGCGAGGCGGAGACCCAGTACTTC.

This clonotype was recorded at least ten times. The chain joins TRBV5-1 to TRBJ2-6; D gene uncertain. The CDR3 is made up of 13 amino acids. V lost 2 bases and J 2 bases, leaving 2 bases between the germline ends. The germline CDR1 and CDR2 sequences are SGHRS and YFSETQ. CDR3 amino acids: CASSFTGANVLTF. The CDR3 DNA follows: TGCGCCAGCAGCTTCACTGGGGCCAACGTCCTGACTTTC.

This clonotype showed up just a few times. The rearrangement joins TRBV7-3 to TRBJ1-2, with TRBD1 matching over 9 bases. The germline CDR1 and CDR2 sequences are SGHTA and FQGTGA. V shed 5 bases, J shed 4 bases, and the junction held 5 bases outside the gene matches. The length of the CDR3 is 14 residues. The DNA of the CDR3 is TGTGCCAGCAGCCCCGGGACAGGGTTCTATGGCTACACCTTC. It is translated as CASSPGTGFYGYTF.

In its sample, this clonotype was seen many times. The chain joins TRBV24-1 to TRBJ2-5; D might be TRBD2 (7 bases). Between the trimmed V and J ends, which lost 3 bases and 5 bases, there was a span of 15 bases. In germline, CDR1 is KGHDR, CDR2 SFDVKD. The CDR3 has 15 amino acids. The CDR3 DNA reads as TGTGCCACCAGTGATGCAGGGGAGGGTCGGGAGACCCAGTACTTC. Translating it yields CATSDAGEGRETQYF.

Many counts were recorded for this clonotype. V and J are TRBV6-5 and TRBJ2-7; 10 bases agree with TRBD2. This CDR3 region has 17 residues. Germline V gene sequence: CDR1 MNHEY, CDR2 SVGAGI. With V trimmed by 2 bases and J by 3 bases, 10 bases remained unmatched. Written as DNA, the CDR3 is TGTGCCAGCAGTTACCGGCCTAGCGGGGGACAATACTACGAGCAGTACTTC. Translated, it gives CASSYRPSGGQYYEQYF.

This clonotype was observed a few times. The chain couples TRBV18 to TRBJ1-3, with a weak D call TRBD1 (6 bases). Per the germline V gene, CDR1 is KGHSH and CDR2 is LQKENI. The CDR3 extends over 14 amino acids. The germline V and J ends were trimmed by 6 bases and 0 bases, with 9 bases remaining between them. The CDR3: CASSRTASGNTIYF. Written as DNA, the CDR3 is TGTGCCAGCTCCCGGACAGCCTCTGGAAACACCATATATTTT.

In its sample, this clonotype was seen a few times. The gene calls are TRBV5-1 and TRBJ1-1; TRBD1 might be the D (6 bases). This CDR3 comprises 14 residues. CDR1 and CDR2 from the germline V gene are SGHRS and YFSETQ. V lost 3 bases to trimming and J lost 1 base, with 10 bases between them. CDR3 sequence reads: CASSSGDPNTEAFF. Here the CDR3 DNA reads TGCGCCAGCAGCTCAGGGGACCCGAACACTGAAGCTTTCTTT.

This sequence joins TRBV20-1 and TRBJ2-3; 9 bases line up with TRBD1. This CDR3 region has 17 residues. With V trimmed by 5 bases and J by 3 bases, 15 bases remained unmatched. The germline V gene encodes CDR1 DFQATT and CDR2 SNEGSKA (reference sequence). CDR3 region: CSAVNPGQGWGTDTQYF. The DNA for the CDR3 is TGCAGTGCTGTCAACCCGGGACAGGGTTGGGGGACAGATACGCAGTATTTT.

CDR3 residues: CASSLTWNTEAFF. The CDR3, as DNA: TGTGCCAGCAGCTTAACCTGGAACACTGAAGCTTTCTTT. J is TRBJ1-1 and V is TRBV7-9; D remains ambiguous. Germline CDR1 and CDR2: SEHNR and FQNEAQ (reference sequence). The CDR3 contains 13 residues. Trimming took off 2 bases at V and 1 base at J, with 5 bases between the two ends.

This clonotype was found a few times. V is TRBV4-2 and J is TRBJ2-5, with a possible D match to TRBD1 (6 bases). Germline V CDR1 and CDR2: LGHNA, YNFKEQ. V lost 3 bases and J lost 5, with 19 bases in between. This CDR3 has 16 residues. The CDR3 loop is CASSQEQTGPAETQYF. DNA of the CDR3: TGTGCCAGCAGCCAGGAGCAGACAGGCCCTGCTGAGACCCAGTACTTC.